This T cell receptor (beta chain) is from a study of T cell responses to AZD1222 COVID-19 vaccine. Overall study results and limits: Distributed over spike, vaccine-associated CD4 TCRs predominated at 160-218 and 743-854.

This clone was picked up a small number of times. Antigen unknown. With 2 bases clipped from V and 11 bases from J, the junction kept 10 bases outside the gene matches. Germline CDR1 ENHRY, CDR2 SYGVKD. This CDR3 has 14 amino acids. TCRdb's copy holds only in-frame clones and misses some; the assay was immunoSEQ multiplex PCR. Counted here are some 160,000 clones, roughly 87% occurring once; the ten biggest clones make up less than 1.3%. The TCR was taken from an adult who received the AZD1222 COVID-19 vaccine. V usage is TRBV10-3 and J usage is TRBJ1-1, with 8 bases that match TRBD1. Sequenced material: peripheral blood, taken 28 days after the second AZD1222 dose. CDR3 protein: CAISEHRDRIEAFF. The DNA of the CDR3 is TGTGCCATCAGTGAGCATCGGGACAGGATAGAGGCTTTCTTT.